The 13 T cell receptor beta chains reported below all come from one sample, sequenced in a study of cytomegalovirus exposure and HLA in healthy donors. 60 Vbeta and 13 Jbeta primers were used in PCR. Clones were read by immunoSEQ multiplex PCR, and TCRdb kept only the in-frame ones, dropping some. The repertoire includes 140,000 or so clones, 82% of them detected once, and around 3.7% sits in the top ten. The material sequenced was PBMCs. All receptors derive from a male donor in good health and CMV-seronegative.

The chain joins TRBV28 to TRBJ1-4; D remains ambiguous. The CDR3 runs to 15 residues. Trimming cost V 5 bases and J 10 bases, with 20 bases left between them. The germline CDR1 and CDR2 sequences are MDHEN and SYDVKM. CDR3 loop: CASSGRRGGFGKLFF. The CDR3 nucleotides are TGTGCCAGCAGTGGTCGACGGGGAGGTTTTGGAAAACTGTTTTTT.

This clone showed up just a few times. This chain connects TRBV6-1 to TRBJ1-2; D is unclear. There are 14 residues in the CDR3. From germline, CDR1 is MNHNS and CDR2 SASEGT. Trimming pared 2 bases from V and 2 bases from J, leaving 9 bases between. The CDR3 DNA follows: TGTGCCAGCAGTGAATCTAGGTTAAACTATGGCTACACCTTC. Its protein product is CASSESRLNYGYTF.

The chain combines TRBV4-3 with TRBJ1-3; weak D call: TRBD1 (6 bases). CDR1 and CDR2 (germline): LGHNA, YSLEER. The V end was cut by 0 bases, the J end by 3 bases, with 12 bases between. The CDR3 contains 16 residues. In DNA, the CDR3 is TGCGCCAGCAGCCAAGATTTTGGCAGGGGTGGAAACACCATATATTTT. Translation: CASSQDFGRGGNTIYF.

This clone has just a few counts. The chain links TRBV28 to TRBJ2-7, with a tentative D call TRBD1 (5 bases). V shed 3 bases and J shed 3 bases, with 9 bases lying between them. The CDR3 runs to 13 residues. Germline V gives CDR1 MDHEN, CDR2 SYDVKM. DNA of the CDR3: TGTGCCAGCAGTTTCCCAGGGATCTACGAGCAGTACTTC. Protein product: CASSFPGIYEQYF.

This clone was counted once. The chain couples TRBV5-4 to TRBJ2-5, with 11 bases that match TRBD2. CDR3 length: 16 amino acids. V gave up 7 bases and J gave up 5 bases; unmatched junction bases: 13. Germline assignment: CDR1 SGHNT and CDR2 YYREEE (reference sequence). As DNA, the CDR3 is TGTGCCAGCGGGAGTAAAATAGCGGGAGGGAGGGAGACCCAGTACTTC. It specifies CASGSKIAGGRETQYF.

CDR3 DNA sequence: TGTGCCAGCAGTTTATTCGGACGATTTGGGACAGGCGAGTACTTC. This encodes CASSLFGRFGTGEYF. The rearrangement links TRBV28 to TRBJ2-7; 8 bases fit TRBD1. Germline assignment: CDR1 MDHEN and CDR2 SYDVKM. V was clipped by 1 base and J by 11 bases; unmatched bases: 13. The CDR3 consists of 15 residues. Drawing the rest from reference TRBV28 and TRBJ2-7, the complete variable domain is DVKVTQSSRYLVKRTGEKVFLECVQDMDHENMFWYRQDPGLGLRLIYFSYDVKMKEKGDIPEGYSVSREKKERFSLILESASTNQTSMYLCASSLFGRFGTGEYFGPGTRLTVT.

The rearrangement uses TRBV6-5 and TRBJ2-1, with D possibly being TRBD1 (5 bases). The CDR3 contains 15 residues. Trimming cost V 8 bases and J 7 bases, with 21 bases left between them. CDR1 is MNHEY, CDR2 SVGAGI, per germline. The CDR3 is CASVRQGPMGNEQFF. Here the CDR3 DNA reads TGTGCCAGCGTCCGCCAGGGCCCCATGGGGAATGAGCAGTTCTTC.

The V call is TRBV11-2, the J call TRBJ2-3, with a possible D match to TRBD2 (6 bases). Trimming removed 11 bases from V and 1 base from J, with 10 bases in between. The CDR3 sequence is 12 residues long. The germline gives CDR1 SGHAT, CDR2 FQNNGV. The CDR3 spells CAGGGGTDTQYF. CDR3 DNA sequence: TGTGCCGGGGGAGGTGGCACAGATACGCAGTATTTT.

The chain combines TRBV7-2 with TRBJ2-4, with a possible D match to TRBD2 (6 bases). The CDR3 has 15 residues. Trimming took 5 bases from V and 0 from J, leaving 11 bases between them. Germline-derived CDR1 and CDR2 are SGHTA and FQGNSA. In DNA form, the CDR3 reads TGTGCCAGCAGCGCTCGGGGGACAGCCAAAAACATTCAGTACTTC. Encoded protein: CASSARGTAKNIQYF.

This chain joins TRBV7-6 and TRBJ1-2; the D gene is possibly TRBD1 (5 bases). The CDR3 runs 14 residues. The V end lost 4 bases, the J end lost 2 bases, and 11 bases lay between the germline ends. The germline gives CDR1 SGHVS, CDR2 FNYEAQ. The DNA of the CDR3 is TGTGCCAGCAGCTCACTCCCAGGGAACTATGGCTACACCTTC. Its protein is CASSSLPGNYGYTF.

The CDR3 protein is CSARESYEQYF. As DNA, the CDR3 is TGCAGTGCTAGGGAGTCCTACGAGCAGTACTTC. This rearrangement joins TRBV20-1 to TRBJ2-7; D not resolved. Trimming pared 3 bases from V and 1 base from J, leaving 4 bases between. The CDR3 has 11 residues. Germline V lookup: CDR1 DFQATT, CDR2 SNEGSKA (reference sequence).

The gene calls are TRBV7-6 and TRBJ2-1; a weak D match, TRBD2 (7 bases). The ends were cut back, 1 base at V and 7 bases at J, with 11 bases in the middle. The CDR3 has 14 amino acids. Germline-derived CDR1 and CDR2 are SGHVS and FNYEAQ. The CDR3 spells CASSLGGGWNEQFF. The CDR3 DNA follows: TGTGCCAGCAGCTTAGGCGGGGGCTGGAATGAGCAGTTCTTC.

The chain joins TRBV18 to TRBJ2-6, with a weak D call TRBD2 (5 bases). The CDR3 contains 19 residues. The germline gives CDR1 KGHSH, CDR2 LQKENI. The ends were cut back, 2 bases at V and 8 bases at J, with 25 bases in the middle. The DNA for the CDR3 is TGTGCCAGCTCACCAACTGGGCCGAGGGCCCCTCTGAAAACCAACGTCCTGACTTTC. It specifies CASSPTGPRAPLKTNVLTF.